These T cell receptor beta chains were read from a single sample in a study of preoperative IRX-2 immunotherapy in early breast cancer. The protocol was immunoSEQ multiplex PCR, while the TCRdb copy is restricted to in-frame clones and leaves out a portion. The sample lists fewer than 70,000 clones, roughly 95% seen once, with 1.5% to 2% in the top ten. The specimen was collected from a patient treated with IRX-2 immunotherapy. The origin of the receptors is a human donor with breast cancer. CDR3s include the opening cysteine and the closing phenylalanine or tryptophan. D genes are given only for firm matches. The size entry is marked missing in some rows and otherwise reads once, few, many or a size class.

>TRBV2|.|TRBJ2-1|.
TGTGCCAGCAGTGAAGGTCTCCCCCCCTACAATGAGCAGTTCTTC
CASSEGLPPYNEQFF
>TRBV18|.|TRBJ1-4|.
TGTGCCAGCTCAGACAGCTTGGCGAGGGAAAAACTGTTTTTT
CASSDSLAREKLFF
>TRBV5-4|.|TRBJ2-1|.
TGTGCCAGCAACTACGGGACTCCCCATACCGATGAGCAGTTCTTC
CASNYGTPHTDEQFF
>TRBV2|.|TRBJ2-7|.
TGTGCCAGCAGTGCGATTAGGGCCTACGAGCAGTACTTC
CASSAIRAYEQYF
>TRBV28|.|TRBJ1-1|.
TGTGCCAGCATGAGGGGGGGAAGCAGGGCGAACACTGAAGCTTTCTTT
CASMRGGSRANTEAFF
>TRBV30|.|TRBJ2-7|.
TGTGCCTGGAGTGTATGGGCCTACGAGCAGTACTTC
CAWSVWAYEQYF
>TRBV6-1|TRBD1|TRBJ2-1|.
TGTGCCAGCAGCGGACAGGGGATAGGATTTCCGTTCTTC
CASSGQGIGFPFF
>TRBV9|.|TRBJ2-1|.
TGTGCCAGCAGCCAGGCGGGGGCCGAGGGTCATGAGCAGTTCTTC
CASSQAGAEGHEQFF
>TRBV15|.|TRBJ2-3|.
TGTGCCACCAGCATTAGGCCCCAAAGCACAGATACGCAGTATTTT
CATSIRPQSTDTQYF
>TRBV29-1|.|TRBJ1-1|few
TGCAGCGTTCCGTTAGGCACTGAAGCTTTCTTT
CSVPLGTEAFF
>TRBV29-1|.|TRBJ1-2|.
TGCAGCGTTGGGCAGGGTCGGGGTGGCTACACCTTC
CSVGQGRGGYTF
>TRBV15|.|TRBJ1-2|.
TGTGCCACCAGCAGGCGGGGGGCTAACTATGGCTACACCTTC
CATSRRGANYGYTF
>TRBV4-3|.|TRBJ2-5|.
TGCGCCAGCAGCCGGGATGCCTTGGGGACCCAGTACTTC
CASSRDALGTQYF
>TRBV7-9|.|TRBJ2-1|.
TGTGCCAGCAGCGCCCGCTCCCTCGGATTGGGTTACAATGAGCAGTTCTTC
CASSARSLGLGYNEQFF
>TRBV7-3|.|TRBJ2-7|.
TGTGCCAGCAGCTTAAACGCAGGGGTGACCTACGAGCAGTACTTC
CASSLNAGVTYEQYF
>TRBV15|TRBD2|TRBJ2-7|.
TGTGCCACCAGCGAATATACCCGGGACTATTCCTACGAGCAGTACTTC
CATSEYTRDYSYEQYF
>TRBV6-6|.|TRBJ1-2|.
TGTGCCAGCTCGAACAGGGTTCGTGGCTACACCTTC
CASSNRVRGYTF
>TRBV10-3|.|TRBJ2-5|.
TGTGCCATCAGACCCTCTAAAGGGTTAGGGGAGACCCAGTACTTC
CAIRPSKGLGETQYF
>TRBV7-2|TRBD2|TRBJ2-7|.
TGTGCCAGCAGCTTAACTAGCGGGAGGTATACCTACGAGCAGTACTTC
CASSLTSGRYTYEQYF
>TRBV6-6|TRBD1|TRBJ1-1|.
TGTGCCAGCAGTTACCCGGACAGGGGGCGAGACACTGAAGCTTTCTTT
CASSYPDRGRDTEAFF
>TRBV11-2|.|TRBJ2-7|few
TGTGCCAGCAGCTTAGTGTTGGGGCAGTACTTC
CASSLVLGQYF
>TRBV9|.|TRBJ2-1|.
TGTGCCAGCAGCCCATGGGACCGCAAGCGACAGTTCTTC
CASSPWDRKRQFF
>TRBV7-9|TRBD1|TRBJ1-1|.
TGTGCCAGCAGCCTCTTGACAGGGTCTACTGAAGCTTTCTTT
CASSLLTGSTEAFF
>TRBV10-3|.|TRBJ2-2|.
TGTGCCATCAGTGATCTACAGGGTACCGGGGAGCTGTTTTTT
CAISDLQGTGELFF
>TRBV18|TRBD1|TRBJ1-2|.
TGTGCCAGCTCCCTAGGACAGGACTATGGCTACACCTTC
CASSLGQDYGYTF
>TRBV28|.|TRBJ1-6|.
TGTGCCAGTGGTAGAGGGAGGAATTCACCCCTCCACTTT
CASGRGRNSPLHF
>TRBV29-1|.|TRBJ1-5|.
TGCAGCGTTGAGGTGGGGGGTGGGCAGCCCCAGCATTTT
CSVEVGGGQPQHF
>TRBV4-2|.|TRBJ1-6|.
TGTGCCAGCAGCCAACGGAATTCACCCCTCCACTTT
CASSQRNSPLHF
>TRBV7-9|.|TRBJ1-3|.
TGTGCCAGCAGCCCCACAGAGGACACCATATATTTT
CASSPTEDTIYF
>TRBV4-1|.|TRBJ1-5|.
TGCGCCAGCAGCCAAGTCTACCAGGGTTTTCAGCCCCAGCATTTT
CASSQVYQGFQPQHF
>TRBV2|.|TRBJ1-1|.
TGTGCCAGCACCGGCCAAATCCTTTCGTCCACTGAAGCTTTCTTT
CASTGQILSSTEAFF
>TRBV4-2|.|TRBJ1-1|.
TGTGCCAGCAGGGGTCTGAGGAACACTGAAGCTTTCTTT
CASRGLRNTEAFF
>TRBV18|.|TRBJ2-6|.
TGTGCCAGCTCCCAAAGCCCTGGGGCCAACGTCCTGACTTTC
CASSQSPGANVLTF
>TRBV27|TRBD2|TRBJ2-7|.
TGTGCCAGCAGTGCCCTAGCGGGGAACTACGAGCAGTACTTC
CASSALAGNYEQYF
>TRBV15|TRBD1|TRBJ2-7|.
TGTGCCACCAGCAGAGATACAGGGGCGCCCTACGAGCAGTACTTC
CATSRDTGAPYEQYF
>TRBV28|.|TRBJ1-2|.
TGTGCCAGCAGTTCCGGGATCTCTGGCTACACCTTC
CASSSGISGYTF
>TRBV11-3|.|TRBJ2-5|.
TGTGCCAGCAGTCGTTTCCCCCAAGAGACCCAGTACTTC
CASSRFPQETQYF
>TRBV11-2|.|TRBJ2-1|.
TGTGCCAGCAGCCTAGTAACCTACAATGAGCAGTTCTTC
CASSLVTYNEQFF
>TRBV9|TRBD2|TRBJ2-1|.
TGTGCCAGCAGCGCTCTAGCGGGGGTCTGGCTTGAGCAGTTCTTC
CASSALAGVWLEQFF
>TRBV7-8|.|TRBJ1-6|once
TGTGCCAGCAGCTCCCATTTTATCTATAATTCACCCCTCCACTTT
CASSSHFIYNSPLHF
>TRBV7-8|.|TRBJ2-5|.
TGTGCCAGCAGCTTAGCTGGCCCCTATCGTGGGGGCCCCCGGGAGACCCAGTACTTC
CASSLAGPYRGGPRETQYF
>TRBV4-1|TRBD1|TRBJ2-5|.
TGCGCCAGCAGCCGAAACGACAGGGTTGATCAAGAGACCCAGTACTTC
CASSRNDRVDQETQYF
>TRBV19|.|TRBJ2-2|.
TGTGCCAGTAGTATAGGTGGGAGGCACACCGGGGAGCTGTTTTTT
CASSIGGRHTGELFF
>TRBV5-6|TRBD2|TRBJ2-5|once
TGTGCCAGCAGCTTGGGGGGGAAGCGGGAGCAGTACTTC
CASSLGGKREQYF
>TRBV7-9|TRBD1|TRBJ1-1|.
TGTGCCAGCAGCTTTTCCTCTCAGGGGGAGATGAACACTGAAGCTTTCTTT
CASSFSSQGEMNTEAFF
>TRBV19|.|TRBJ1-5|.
TGTGCCAGCGATAAACAGGGTATTAATCAGCCCCAGCATTTT
CASDKQGINQPQHF
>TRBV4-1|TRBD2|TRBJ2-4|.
TGCGCCAGCAGCCAGGCGGGGGGGCCTTACATTCAGTACTTC
CASSQAGGPYIQYF